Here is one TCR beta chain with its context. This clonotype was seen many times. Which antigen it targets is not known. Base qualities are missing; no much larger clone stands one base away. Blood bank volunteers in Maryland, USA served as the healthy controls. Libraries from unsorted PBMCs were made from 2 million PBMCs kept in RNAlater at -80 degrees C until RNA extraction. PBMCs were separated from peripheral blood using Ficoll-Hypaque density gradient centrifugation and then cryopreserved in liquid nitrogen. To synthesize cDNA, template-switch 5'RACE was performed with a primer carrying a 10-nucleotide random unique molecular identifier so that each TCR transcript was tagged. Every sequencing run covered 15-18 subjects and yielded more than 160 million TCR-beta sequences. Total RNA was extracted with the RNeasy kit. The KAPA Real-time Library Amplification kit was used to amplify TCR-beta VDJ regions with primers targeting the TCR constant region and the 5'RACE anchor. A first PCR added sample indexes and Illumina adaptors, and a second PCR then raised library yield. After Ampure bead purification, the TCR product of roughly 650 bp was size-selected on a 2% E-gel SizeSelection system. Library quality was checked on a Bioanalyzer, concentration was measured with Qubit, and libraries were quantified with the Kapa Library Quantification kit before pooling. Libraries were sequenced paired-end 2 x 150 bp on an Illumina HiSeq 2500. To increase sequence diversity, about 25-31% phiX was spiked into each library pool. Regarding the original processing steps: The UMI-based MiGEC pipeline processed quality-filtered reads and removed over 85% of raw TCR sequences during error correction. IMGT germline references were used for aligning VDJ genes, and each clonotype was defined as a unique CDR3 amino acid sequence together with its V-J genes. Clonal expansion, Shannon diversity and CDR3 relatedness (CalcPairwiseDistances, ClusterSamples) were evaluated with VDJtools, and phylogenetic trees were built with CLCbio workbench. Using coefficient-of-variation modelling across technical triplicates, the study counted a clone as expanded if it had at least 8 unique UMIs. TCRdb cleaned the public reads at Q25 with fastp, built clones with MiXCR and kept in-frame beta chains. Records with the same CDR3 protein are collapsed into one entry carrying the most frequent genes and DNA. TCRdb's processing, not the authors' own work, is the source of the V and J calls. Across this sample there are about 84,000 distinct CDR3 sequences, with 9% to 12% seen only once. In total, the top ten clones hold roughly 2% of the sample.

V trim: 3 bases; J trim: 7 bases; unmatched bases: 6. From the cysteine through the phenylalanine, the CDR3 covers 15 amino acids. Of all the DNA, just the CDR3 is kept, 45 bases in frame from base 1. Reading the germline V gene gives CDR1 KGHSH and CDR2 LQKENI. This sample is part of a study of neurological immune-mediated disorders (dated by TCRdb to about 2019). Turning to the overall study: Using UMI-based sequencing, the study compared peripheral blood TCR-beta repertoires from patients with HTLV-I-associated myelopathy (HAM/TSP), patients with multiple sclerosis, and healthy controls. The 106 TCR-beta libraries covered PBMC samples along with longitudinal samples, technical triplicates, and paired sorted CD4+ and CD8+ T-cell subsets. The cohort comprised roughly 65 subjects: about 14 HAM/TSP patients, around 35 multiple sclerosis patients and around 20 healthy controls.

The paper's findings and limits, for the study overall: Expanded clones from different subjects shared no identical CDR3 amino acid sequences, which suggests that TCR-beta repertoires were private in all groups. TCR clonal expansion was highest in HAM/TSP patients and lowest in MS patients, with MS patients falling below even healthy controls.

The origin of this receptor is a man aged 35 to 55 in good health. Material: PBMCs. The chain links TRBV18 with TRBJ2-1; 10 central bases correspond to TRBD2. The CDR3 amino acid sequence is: CASSPLAGADNEQFF. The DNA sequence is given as TGTGCCAGCTCACCCCTAGCGGGAGCTGATAATGAGCAGTTCTTC.